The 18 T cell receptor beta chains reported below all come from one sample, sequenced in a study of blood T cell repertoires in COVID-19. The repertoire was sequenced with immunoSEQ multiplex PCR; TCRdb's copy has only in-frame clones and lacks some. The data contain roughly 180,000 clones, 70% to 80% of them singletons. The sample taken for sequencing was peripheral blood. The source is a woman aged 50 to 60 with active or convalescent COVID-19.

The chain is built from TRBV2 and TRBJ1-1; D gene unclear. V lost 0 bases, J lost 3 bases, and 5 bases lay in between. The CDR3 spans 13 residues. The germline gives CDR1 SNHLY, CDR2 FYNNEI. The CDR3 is CASSEAIYTEAFF. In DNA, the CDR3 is TGTGCCAGCAGTGAAGCAATCTACACTGAAGCTTTCTTT.

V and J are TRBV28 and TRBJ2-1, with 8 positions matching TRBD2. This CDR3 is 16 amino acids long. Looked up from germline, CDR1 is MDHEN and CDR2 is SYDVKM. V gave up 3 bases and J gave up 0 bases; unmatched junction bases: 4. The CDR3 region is CASSFLAGGSYNEQFF. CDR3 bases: TGTGCCAGCAGTTTTTTGGCGGGGGGCTCCTACAATGAGCAGTTCTTC.

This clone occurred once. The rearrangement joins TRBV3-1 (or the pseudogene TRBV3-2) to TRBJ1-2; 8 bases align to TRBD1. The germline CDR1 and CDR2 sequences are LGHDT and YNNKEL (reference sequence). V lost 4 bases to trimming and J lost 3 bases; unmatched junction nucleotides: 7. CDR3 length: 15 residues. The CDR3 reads CASSLRGLKDYGYTF. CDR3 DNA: TGTGCCAGCAGCCTCAGGGGGCTGAAGGACTATGGCTACACCTTC.

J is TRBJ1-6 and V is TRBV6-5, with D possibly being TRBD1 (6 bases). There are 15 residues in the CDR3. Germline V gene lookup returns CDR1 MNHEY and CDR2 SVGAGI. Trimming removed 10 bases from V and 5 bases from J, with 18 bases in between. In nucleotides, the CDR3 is TGTGCCACCGAACCCAGGGGTCGTCATAATTCACCCCTCCACTTT. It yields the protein CATEPRGRHNSPLHF.

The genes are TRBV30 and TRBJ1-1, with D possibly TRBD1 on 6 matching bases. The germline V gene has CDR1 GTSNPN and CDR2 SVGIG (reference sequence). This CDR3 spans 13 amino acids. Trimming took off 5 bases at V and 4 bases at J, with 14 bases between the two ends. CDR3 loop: CAWRRGGATEAFF. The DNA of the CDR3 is TGTGCCTGGCGGCGGGGGGGGGCCACTGAAGCTTTCTTT.

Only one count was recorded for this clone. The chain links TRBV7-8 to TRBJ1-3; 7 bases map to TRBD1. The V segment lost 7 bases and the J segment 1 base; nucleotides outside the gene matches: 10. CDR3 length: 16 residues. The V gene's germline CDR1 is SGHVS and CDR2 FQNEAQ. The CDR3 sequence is CASNAIQGYSGNTIYF. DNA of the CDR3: TGTGCCAGCAACGCTATACAGGGGTATTCTGGAAACACCATATATTTT.

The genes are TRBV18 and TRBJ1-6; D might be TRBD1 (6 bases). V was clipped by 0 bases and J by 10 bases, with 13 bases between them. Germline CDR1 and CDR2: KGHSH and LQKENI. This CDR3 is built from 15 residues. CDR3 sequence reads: CASSPPLNRASPLHF. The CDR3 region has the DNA TGTGCCAGCTCACCACCATTGAACAGGGCCTCACCCCTCCACTTT.

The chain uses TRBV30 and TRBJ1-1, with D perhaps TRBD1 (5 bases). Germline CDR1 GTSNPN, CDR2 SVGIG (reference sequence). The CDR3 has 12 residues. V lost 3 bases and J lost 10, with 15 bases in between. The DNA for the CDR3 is TGTGCCTGGAGGCAGGGCCCCCCTGCAGCTTTCTTT. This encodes CAWRQGPPAAFF.

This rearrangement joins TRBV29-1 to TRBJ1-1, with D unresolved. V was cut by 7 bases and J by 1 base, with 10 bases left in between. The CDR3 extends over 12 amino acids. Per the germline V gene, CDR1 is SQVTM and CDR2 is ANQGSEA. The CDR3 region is CSARAGNTEAFF. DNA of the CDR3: TGCAGCGCGCGGGCGGGGAACACTGAAGCTTTCTTT.

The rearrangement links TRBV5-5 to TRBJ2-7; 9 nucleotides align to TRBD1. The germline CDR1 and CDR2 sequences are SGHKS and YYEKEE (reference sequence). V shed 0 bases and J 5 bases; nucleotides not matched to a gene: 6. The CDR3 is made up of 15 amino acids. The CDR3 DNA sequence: TGTGCCAGCAGCTTGGTACCAGGACAGGGGAACGAGCAGTACTTC. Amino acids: CASSLVPGQGNEQYF.

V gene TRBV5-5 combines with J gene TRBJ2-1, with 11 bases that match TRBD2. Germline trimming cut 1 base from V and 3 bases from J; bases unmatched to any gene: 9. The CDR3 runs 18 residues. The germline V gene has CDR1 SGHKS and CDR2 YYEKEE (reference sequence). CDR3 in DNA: TGTGCCAGCAGCTTGTTCGGGCTAGCGGGGGGCATCTACAATGAGCAGTTCTTC. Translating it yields CASSLFGLAGGIYNEQFF.

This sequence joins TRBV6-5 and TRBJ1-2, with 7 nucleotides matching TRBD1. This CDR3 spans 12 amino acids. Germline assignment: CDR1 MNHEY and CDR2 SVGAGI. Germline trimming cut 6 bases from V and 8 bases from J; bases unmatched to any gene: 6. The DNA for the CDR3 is TGTGCCAGCAGCTCAGGGGGTTCCGGCTACACCTTC. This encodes CASSSGGSGYTF.

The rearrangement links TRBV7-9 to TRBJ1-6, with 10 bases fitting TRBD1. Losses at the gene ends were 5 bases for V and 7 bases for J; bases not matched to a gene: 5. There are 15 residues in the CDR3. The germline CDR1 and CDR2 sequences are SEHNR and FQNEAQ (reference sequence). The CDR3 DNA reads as TGTGCCAGCAGCGTGAGGACAGGGGGAAATTCACCCCTCCACTTT. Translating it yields CASSVRTGGNSPLHF.

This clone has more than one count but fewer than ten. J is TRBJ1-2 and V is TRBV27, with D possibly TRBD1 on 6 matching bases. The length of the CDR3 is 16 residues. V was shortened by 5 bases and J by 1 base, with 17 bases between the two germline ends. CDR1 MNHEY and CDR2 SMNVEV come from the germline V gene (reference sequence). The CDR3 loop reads CASSPVGQGFNYGYTF. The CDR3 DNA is TGTGCCAGCAGTCCTGTCGGGCAGGGGTTTAACTATGGCTACACCTTC.

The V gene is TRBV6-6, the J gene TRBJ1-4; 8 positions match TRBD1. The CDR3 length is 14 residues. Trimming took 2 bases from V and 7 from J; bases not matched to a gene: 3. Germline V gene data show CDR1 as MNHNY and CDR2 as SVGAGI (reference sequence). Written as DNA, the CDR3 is TGTGCCAGCAGTTACCGACAGGGGAGTGAAAAACTGTTTTTT. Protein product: CASSYRQGSEKLFF.

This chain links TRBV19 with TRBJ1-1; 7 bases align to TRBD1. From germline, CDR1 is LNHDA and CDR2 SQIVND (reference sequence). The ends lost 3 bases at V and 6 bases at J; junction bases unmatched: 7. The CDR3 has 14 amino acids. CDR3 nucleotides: TGTGCCAGTAGTATTCTAGGGACAGCGGCTGAAGCTTTCTTT. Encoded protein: CASSILGTAAEAFF.

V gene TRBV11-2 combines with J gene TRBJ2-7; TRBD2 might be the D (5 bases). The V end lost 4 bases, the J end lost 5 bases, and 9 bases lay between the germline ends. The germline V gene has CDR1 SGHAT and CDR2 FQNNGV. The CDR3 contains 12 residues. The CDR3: CASSWSGDEQYF. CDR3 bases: TGTGCCAGCAGCTGGAGCGGCGACGAGCAGTACTTC.

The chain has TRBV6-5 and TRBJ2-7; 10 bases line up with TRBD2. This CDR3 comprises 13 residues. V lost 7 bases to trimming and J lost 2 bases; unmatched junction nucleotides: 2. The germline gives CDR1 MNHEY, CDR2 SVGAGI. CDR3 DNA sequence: TGTGCCAGCACTAGCGGGAGTACCTACGAGCAGTACTTC. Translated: CASTSGSTYEQYF.